A single sample gave rise to the 9 T cell receptor beta chains below, sequenced in a study of T cell changes during pregnancy in multiple sclerosis. Profiling relied on immunoSEQ multiplex PCR, and the TCRdb table lists in-frame clones only, not all of them. This repertoire shows 100,000 or so clones, almost 95% found once; its top ten account for approximately 2.2%. The sample was peripheral blood, taken in the third trimester of pregnancy. Receptors were obtained from a female donor with multiple sclerosis, enrolled in a pregnancy study.

The J gene is TRBJ2-5, the V gene TRBV28; a possible D gene is TRBD1 (6 bases). Between the trimmed V and J ends, which lost 5 bases and 0 bases, there was a span of 16 bases. Germline V gene lookup returns CDR1 MDHEN and CDR2 SYDVKM. This CDR3 contains 16 residues. CDR3 in amino acids: CASSQLQGNYQETQYF. The CDR3 DNA reads TGTGCCAGCAGTCAATTACAGGGAAACTACCAAGAGACCCAGTACTTC.

The rearrangement links TRBV5-1 to TRBJ2-7; maybe TRBD1 (5 bases). This CDR3 comprises 15 residues. V lost 1 base and J 4 bases, leaving 15 bases between the germline ends. CDR1 is SGHRS and CDR2 is YFSETQ in the germline V gene. The CDR3 nucleotides read TGCGCCAGCAGCTTGTGGGTAGGGGAAAAATACGAGCAGTACTTC. Its protein is CASSLWVGEKYEQYF. Variable domain in full (rest from reference TRBV5-1 and TRBJ2-7): KAGVTQTPRYLIKTRGQQVTLSCSPISGHRSVSWYQQTPGQGLQFLFEYFSETQRNKGNFPGRFSGRQFSNSRSEMNVSTLELGDSALYLCASSLWVGEKYEQYFGPGTRLTVT.

This sequence joins TRBV11-2 and TRBJ1-1, with 7 bases that match TRBD1. This CDR3 spans 13 amino acids. Germline V gene data show CDR1 as SGHAT and CDR2 as FQNNGV. With 5 bases clipped from V and 2 bases from J, the junction kept 2 bases outside the gene matches. The CDR3 nucleotides read TGTGCCAGCAGCCGACAGGGTAACACTGAAGCTTTCTTT. The encoded protein is CASSRQGNTEAFF.

The J gene is TRBJ2-5, the V gene TRBV5-6; a weak D match, TRBD2 (6 bases). Germline CDR1 and CDR2: SGHDT and YYEEEE. V was shortened by 2 bases and J by 2 bases, with 13 bases between the two germline ends. CDR3 length: 15 residues. The CDR3 loop reads CASSLGRSYQETQYF. DNA of the CDR3: TGTGCCAGCAGCTTAGGGAGGTCCTATCAAGAGACCCAGTACTTC. Full variable domain (remainder filled in from reference TRBV5-6 and TRBJ2-5): DAGVTQSPTHLIKTRGQQVTLRCSPKSGHDTVSWYQQALGQGPQFIFQYYEEEERQRGNFPDRFSGHQFPNYSSELNVNALLLGDSALYLCASSLGRSYQETQYFGPGTRLLVL.

V gene TRBV5-6 combines with J gene TRBJ2-5, with D uncertain. CDR3 length: 13 amino acids. Germline V gene lookup returns CDR1 SGHDT and CDR2 YYEEEE. V was pared by 2 bases and J by 2 bases, with 7 bases between. CDR3 region: CASSFGGQETQYF. In DNA, the CDR3 is TGTGCCAGCAGCTTCGGCGGTCAAGAGACCCAGTACTTC. The full variable domain, its missing parts supplied by reference TRBV5-6 and TRBJ2-5, is DAGVTQSPTHLIKTRGQQVTLRCSPKSGHDTVSWYQQALGQGPQFIFQYYEEEERQRGNFPDRFSGHQFPNYSSELNVNALLLGDSALYLCASSFGGQETQYFGPGTRLLVL.

The chain is built from TRBV7-9 and TRBJ2-2, with TRBD1 matching over 7 bases. The CDR3 is 15 amino acids. Germline lookup yields CDR1 SEHNR and CDR2 FQNEAQ (reference sequence). Losses at the gene ends were 1 base for V and 2 bases for J; bases not matched to a gene: 1. The CDR3 loop reads CASSLGGGNTGELFF. CDR3 DNA sequence: TGTGCCAGCAGCTTAGGAGGGGGCAACACCGGGGAGCTGTTTTTT.

The chain employs TRBV11-1 and TRBJ2-7; no firm D call. Looked up from germline, CDR1 is SGHAT and CDR2 is FQDESV (reference sequence). The V end lost 3 bases, the J end lost 0 bases, and 9 bases lay between the germline ends. The CDR3 has 14 amino acids. CDR3 loop: CASSFGFSSYEQYF. The CDR3 DNA sequence: TGTGCCAGCAGCTTCGGGTTTTCCTCCTACGAGCAGTACTTC.

This clone is a singleton in its sample. V and J are TRBV5-1 and TRBJ2-1, with D tentatively TRBD2 (6 bases). The CDR3 totals 16 residues. V was shortened by 4 bases and J by 0 bases, with 14 bases between the two germline ends. The germline CDR1 and CDR2 sequences are SGHRS and YFSETQ. Here the CDR3 reads CASSPLGGSSYNEQFF. Here the CDR3 DNA reads TGCGCCAGCAGCCCGCTTGGGGGGAGCTCCTACAATGAGCAGTTCTTC.

The chain carries TRBV5-1 and TRBJ2-5, with D possibly TRBD1 on 6 matching bases. V gave up 0 bases and J gave up 4 bases, with 16 bases separating them. Germline V CDR1 and CDR2: SGHRS, YFSETQ. This CDR3 spans 16 amino acids. The CDR3 reads CASSLVRDMSGETQYF. In DNA form, the CDR3 reads TGCGCCAGCAGCTTGGTGAGGGACATGAGCGGAGAGACCCAGTACTTC.